The 11 T cell receptor beta chains presented below share a single source sample, sequenced in a study of response to subunit inactivated influenza vaccine. TCRdb passed the RT-PCR reads through MiXCR, listing each CDR3 protein once. The repertoire holds about 540,000 distinct CDR3 sequences, with roughly 23% as singletons. These data are also associated with another study on T cells expressing NK-cell markers. Turning to that study: Libraries used 5'RACE template switching adding universal primer site and UMIs.

Specimen: CD4+ T cells sorted from PBMCs, collected 11 to 12 days after vaccination. The receptors were gathered from a middle-aged man who received an inactivated influenza vaccine.

The chain links TRBV6-2 or TRBV6-3 to TRBJ2-7; TRBD1 aligns across 7 bases. There are 19 residues in the CDR3. The germline CDR1 and CDR2 sequences are MNHEY and SVGEGT. After removal of 4 bases from V and 3 bases from J, the junction contained 21 bases not matched to a gene. The CDR3 loop reads CASSSAYPSNRGFGYEQYF. DNA for the CDR3: TGTGCCAGCAGTTCCGCTTACCCCTCCAACAGGGGTTTTGGCTACGAGCAGTACTTC.

The rearrangement links TRBV12-3 or TRBV12-4 to TRBJ1-5; a possible D gene is TRBD1 (6 bases). V was cut by 5 bases and J by 4 bases, with 18 bases left in between. The CDR3 extends over 16 amino acids. CDR3 sequence reads: CASSEARGGFNQPQHF. CDR3 bases: TGTGCCAGCAGTGAAGCGAGGGGGGGTTTTAATCAGCCCCAGCATTTT.

This clonotype was recorded at least ten times. This chain connects TRBV7-9 to TRBJ1-6; D not certain. CDR3 length equals 12 residues. Germline V gene lookup returns CDR1 SEHNR and CDR2 FQNEAQ (reference sequence). Trimming stripped 4 bases from V and 7 bases from J, with 5 bases between. The CDR3 here is CASSSPNSPLHF. In DNA form, the CDR3 reads TGTGCCAGCAGCTCGCCGAATTCACCCCTCCACTTT.

This clonotype was observed a few times. This sequence joins TRBV5-1 and TRBJ2-5; maybe TRBD2 (6 bases). Germline-derived CDR1 and CDR2 are SGHRS and YFSETQ. CDR3 size: 14 residues. Trimming took 9 bases from V and 10 from J, leaving 25 bases between them. The CDR3 is CATTATPGGQDQYF. The CDR3 DNA reads as TGCGCCACCACGGCAACCCCCGGGGGTCAAGACCAGTACTTC.

This clonotype was picked up one time. The chain uses TRBV30 and TRBJ2-7; D gene ambiguous. Germline V gene sequence: CDR1 GTSNPN, CDR2 SVGIG (reference sequence). V lost 0 bases, J lost 2 bases, and 8 bases lay in between. The CDR3 runs to 13 residues. The chain's CDR3 is CAWSVGPTYEQYF. The CDR3 coding sequence is TGTGCCTGGAGTGTTGGACCAACCTACGAGCAGTACTTC.

The rearrangement links TRBV6-2 or TRBV6-3 to TRBJ2-7, with D possibly TRBD2 on 6 matching bases. The ends were cut back, 2 bases at V and 2 bases at J, with 13 bases in the middle. CDR3 length equals 15 residues. The germline gives CDR1 MNHEY, CDR2 SVGEGT. The CDR3 DNA reads TGTGCCAGCAGTTACGGTGGCGGGGATACCTACGAGCAGTACTTC. This codes for CASSYGGGDTYEQYF.

This clonotype was seen many times. The chain is built from TRBV12-3 or TRBV12-4 and TRBJ2-2; D remains ambiguous. This CDR3 spans 15 amino acids. V was trimmed by 4 bases and J by 0 bases, leaving 9 bases between them. The chain's CDR3 is CASSYHGANTGELFF. The CDR3 DNA reads TGTGCCAGCAGTTATCACGGCGCGAACACCGGGGAGCTGTTTTTT.

This clonotype was picked up a small number of times. The chain employs TRBV5-1 and TRBJ2-1; D is possibly TRBD2 (6 bases). The CDR3 loop spans 16 amino acids. Trimming stripped 3 bases from V and 8 bases from J, with 21 bases between. The germline CDR1 and CDR2 sequences are SGHRS and YFSETQ. CDR3 region: CASSSSLFGGPDEQFF. DNA for the CDR3: TGCGCCAGCAGCTCGTCCTTATTTGGAGGGCCGGATGAGCAGTTCTTC.

This clonotype was counted only a few times. The chain employs TRBV18 and TRBJ2-7; 8 bases fit TRBD1. Germline-derived CDR1 and CDR2 are KGHSH and LQKENI. The V segment lost 6 bases and the J segment 5 bases; nucleotides outside the gene matches: 6. The CDR3 has 13 residues. The CDR3 sequence is CASSPDRANEQYF. The CDR3 DNA follows: TGTGCCAGCTCCCCGGACAGGGCCAACGAGCAGTACTTC.

There are a few counts of this clonotype. The chain links TRBV3-1 to TRBJ1-1; D possibly corresponds to TRBD1 (6 bases). Germline V gene sequence: CDR1 LGHDT, CDR2 YNNKEL (reference sequence). Trimming removed 5 bases from V and 5 bases from J, with 15 bases in between. The CDR3 has 14 amino acids. CDR3: CASSFKQGRTEAFF. The CDR3 bases are TGTGCCAGCAGCTTCAAACAGGGACGGACTGAAGCTTTCTTT.

This clonotype was seen only a few times. The V gene is TRBV10-1, the J gene TRBJ2-7; 7 nucleotides agree with TRBD1. V trimming: 4 bases; J trimming: 0 bases; junction bases outside the gene matches: 6. The germline CDR1 and CDR2 sequences are WNHNN and SYGVQD (reference sequence). This CDR3 has 15 residues. In nucleotides, the CDR3 is TGCGCCAGCAGTGGTGGACAGGACCTCTCCTACGAGCAGTACTTC. It translates to CASSGGQDLSYEQYF.